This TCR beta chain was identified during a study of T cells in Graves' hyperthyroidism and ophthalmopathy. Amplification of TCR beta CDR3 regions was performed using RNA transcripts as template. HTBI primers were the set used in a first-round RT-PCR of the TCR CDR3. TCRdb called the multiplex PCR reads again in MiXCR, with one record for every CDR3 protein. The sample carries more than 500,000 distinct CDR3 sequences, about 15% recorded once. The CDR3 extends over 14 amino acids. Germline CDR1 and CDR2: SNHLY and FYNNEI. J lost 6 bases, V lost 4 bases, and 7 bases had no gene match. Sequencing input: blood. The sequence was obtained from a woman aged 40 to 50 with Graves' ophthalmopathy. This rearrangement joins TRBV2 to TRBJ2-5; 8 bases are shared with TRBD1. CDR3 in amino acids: CASSADRGHQTQYF. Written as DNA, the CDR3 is TGTGCCAGCAGTGCCGACAGGGGACATCAGACCCAGTACTTC.